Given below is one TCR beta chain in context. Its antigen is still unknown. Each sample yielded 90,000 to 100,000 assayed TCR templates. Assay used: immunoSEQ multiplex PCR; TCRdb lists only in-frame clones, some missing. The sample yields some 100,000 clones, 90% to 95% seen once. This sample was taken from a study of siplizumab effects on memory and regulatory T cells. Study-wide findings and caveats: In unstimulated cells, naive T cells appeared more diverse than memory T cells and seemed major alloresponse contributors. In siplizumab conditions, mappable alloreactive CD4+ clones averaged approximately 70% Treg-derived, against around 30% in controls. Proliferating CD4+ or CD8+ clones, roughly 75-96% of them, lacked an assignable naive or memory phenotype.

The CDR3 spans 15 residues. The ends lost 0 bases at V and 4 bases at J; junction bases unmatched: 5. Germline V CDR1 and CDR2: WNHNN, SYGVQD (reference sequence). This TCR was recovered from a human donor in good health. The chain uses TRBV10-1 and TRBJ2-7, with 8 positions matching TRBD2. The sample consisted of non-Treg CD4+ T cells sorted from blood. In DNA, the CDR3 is TGCGCCAGCAGTGAGTCCTCCGGGAGGGCTTACGAGCAGTACTTC. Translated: CASSESSGRAYEQYF.